This TCR beta chain was sequenced in a study of cytomegalovirus exposure and HLA in healthy donors. Whole-study context: Approximately 81% of some 390 genotyped donors fell in the Caucasian-associated ancestry cluster.

In nominal health when sampled, donors likely had unrecorded immune exposures nonetheless. V trimming: 3 bases; J trimming: 4 bases; junction bases outside the gene matches: 5. The CDR3 loop spans 14 amino acids. The germline CDR1 and CDR2 sequences are GTSNPN and SVGIG (reference sequence). Study-level results: There were reportedly fewer N-insertions in an Asian-associated ancestry cluster than the approximately 630-donor mean, in a later analysis.

Worth noting for this clone: Its antigen is as yet unknown.

PCR was performed using 60 Vbeta and 13 Jbeta primers. Profiled with immunoSEQ multiplex PCR; TCRdb holds only in-frame clones, not every one. The sample records some 190,000 clones, around 84% being singletons. The V gene is TRBV30, the J gene TRBJ2-7, with 11 bases that match TRBD1. This clonotype originated in a woman younger than 30 in good health and CMV-seronegative. Material: PBMCs. Here the CDR3 reads CAWRSGTGGYEQYF. The DNA for the CDR3 is TGTGCCTGGAGGTCCGGGACAGGGGGTTACGAGCAGTACTTC.